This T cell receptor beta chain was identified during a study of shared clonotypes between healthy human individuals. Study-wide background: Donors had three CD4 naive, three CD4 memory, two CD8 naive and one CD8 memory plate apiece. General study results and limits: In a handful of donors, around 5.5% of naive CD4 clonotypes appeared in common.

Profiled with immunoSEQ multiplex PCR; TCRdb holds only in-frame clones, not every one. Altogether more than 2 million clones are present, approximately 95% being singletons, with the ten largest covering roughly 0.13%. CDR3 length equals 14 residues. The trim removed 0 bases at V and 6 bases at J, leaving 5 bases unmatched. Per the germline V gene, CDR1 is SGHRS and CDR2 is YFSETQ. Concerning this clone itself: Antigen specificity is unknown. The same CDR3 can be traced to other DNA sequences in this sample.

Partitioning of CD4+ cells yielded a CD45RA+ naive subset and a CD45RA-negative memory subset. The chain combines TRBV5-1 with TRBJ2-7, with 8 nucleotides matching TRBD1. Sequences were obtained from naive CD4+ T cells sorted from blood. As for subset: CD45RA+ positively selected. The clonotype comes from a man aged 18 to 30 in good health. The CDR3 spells CASSLETGVGEQYF. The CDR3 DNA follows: TGCGCCAGCAGCTTGGAGACAGGGGTCGGCGAGCAGTACTTC.